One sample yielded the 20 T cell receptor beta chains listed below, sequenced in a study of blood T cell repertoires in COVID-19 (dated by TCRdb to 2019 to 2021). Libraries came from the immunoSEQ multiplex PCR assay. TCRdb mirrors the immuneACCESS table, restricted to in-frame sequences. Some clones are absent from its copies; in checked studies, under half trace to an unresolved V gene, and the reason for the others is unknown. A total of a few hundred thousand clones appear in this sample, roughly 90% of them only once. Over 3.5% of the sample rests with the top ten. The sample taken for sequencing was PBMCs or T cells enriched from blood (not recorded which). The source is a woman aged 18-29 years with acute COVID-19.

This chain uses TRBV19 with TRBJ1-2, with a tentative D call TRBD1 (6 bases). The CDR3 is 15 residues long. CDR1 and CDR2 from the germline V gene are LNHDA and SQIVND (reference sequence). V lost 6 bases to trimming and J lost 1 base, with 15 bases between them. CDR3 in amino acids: CASRFGRGGNYGYTF. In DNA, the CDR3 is TGTGCCAGTAGATTCGGCAGGGGCGGTAACTATGGCTACACCTTC.

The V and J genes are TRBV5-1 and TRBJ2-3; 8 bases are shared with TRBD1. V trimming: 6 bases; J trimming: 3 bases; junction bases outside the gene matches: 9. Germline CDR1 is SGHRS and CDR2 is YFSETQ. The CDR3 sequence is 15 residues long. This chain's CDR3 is CASTSNGQGTDTQYF. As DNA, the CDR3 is TGCGCCAGCACCTCGAATGGACAGGGTACAGATACGCAGTATTTT.

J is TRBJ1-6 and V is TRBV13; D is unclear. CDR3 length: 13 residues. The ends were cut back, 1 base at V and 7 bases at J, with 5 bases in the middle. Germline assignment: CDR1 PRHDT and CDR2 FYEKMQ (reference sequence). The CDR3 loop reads CASSLVTNSPLHF. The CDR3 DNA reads TGTGCCAGCAGCTTAGTAACAAATTCACCCCTCCACTTT.

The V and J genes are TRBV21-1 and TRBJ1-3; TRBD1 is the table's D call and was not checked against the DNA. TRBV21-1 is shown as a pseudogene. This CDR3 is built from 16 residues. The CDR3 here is CASSKDIRDRVHTIYF. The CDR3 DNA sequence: TGTGCCAGCAGCAAGGATATCCGGGACAGGGTCCACACCATATATTTT.

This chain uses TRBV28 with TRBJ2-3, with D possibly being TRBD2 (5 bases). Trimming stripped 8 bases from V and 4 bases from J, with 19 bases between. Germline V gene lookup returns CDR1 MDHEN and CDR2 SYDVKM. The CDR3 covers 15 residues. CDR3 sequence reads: CASFSFGDFSDTQYF. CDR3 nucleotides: TGTGCCAGCTTTAGTTTCGGGGATTTTTCAGATACGCAGTATTTT. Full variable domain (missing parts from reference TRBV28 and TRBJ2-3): DVKVTQSSRYLVKRTGEKVFLECVQDMDHENMFWYRQDPGLGLRLIYFSYDVKMKEKGDIPEGYSVSREKKERFSLILESASTNQTSMYLCASFSFGDFSDTQYFGPGTRLTVL.

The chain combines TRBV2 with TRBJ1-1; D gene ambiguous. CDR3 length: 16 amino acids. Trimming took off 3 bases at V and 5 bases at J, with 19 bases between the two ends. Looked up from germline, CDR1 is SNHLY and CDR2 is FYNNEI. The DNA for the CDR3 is TGTGCCAGCAGTGATACGAGGGTGCTCCGCGGGACTGAAGCTTTCTTT. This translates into CASSDTRVLRGTEAFF.

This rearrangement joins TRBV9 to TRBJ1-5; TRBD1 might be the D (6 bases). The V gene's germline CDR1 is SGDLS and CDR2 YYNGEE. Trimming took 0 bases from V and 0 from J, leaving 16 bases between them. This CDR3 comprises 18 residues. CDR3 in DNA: TGTGCCAGCAGCGTAGAAGCAGGGGCCCTTCGTAGCAATCAGCCCCAGCATTTT. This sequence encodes CASSVEAGALRSNQPQHF.

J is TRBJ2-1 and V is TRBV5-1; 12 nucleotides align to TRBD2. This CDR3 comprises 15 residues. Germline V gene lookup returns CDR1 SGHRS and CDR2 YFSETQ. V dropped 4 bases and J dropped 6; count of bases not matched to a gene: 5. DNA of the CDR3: TGCGCCAGCAGCGTAGGACTAGCGGGGACCAATGAGCAGTTCTTC. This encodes CASSVGLAGTNEQFF.

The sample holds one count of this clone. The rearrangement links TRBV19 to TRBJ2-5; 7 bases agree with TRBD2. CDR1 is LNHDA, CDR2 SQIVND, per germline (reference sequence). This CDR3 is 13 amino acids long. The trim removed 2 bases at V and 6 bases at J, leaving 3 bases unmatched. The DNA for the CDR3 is TGTGCCAGTAGTATATCGGGGGGACAGACCCAGTACTTC. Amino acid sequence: CASSISGGQTQYF. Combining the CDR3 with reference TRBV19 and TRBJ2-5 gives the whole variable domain DGGITQSPKYLFRKEGQNVTLSCEQNLNHDAMYWYRQDPGQGLRLIYYSQIVNDFQKGDIAEGYSVSREKKESFPLTVTSAQKNPTAFYLCASSISGGQTQYFGPGTRLLVL.

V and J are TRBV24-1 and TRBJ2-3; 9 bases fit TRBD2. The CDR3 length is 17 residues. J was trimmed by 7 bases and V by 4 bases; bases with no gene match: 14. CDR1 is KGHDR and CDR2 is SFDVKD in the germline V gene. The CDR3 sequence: CATSDPQRAGGPHTQYF. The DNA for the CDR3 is TGTGCCACCAGTGACCCCCAACGGGCGGGAGGGCCACATACGCAGTATTTT.

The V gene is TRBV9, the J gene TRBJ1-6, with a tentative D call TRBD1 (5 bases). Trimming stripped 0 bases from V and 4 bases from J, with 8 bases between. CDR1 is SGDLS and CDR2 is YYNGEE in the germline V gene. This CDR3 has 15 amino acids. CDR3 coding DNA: TGTGCCAGCAGCGTAGGAGACAGTTATAATTCACCCCTCCACTTT. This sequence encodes CASSVGDSYNSPLHF.

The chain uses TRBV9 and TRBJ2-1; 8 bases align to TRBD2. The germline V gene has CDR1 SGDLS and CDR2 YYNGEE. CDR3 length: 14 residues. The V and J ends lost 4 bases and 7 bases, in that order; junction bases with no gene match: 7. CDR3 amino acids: CASSQAPSGNEQFF. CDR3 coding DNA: TGTGCCAGCAGCCAGGCCCCTAGCGGGAATGAGCAGTTCTTC.

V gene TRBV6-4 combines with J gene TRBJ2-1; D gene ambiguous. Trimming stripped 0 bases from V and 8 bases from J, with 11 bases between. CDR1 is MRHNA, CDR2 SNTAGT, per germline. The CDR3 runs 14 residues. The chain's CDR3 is CASSDSDTPDEQFF. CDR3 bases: TGTGCCAGCAGTGACTCTGATACCCCGGATGAGCAGTTCTTC.

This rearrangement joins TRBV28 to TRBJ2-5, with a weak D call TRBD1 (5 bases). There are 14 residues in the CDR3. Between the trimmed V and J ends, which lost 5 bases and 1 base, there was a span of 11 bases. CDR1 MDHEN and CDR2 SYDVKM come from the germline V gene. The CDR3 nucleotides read TGTGCCAGCAGTCTAGGACAAATCCAAGAGACCCAGTACTTC. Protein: CASSLGQIQETQYF.

The CDR3: CASSPSLENEQYF. In DNA, the CDR3 is TGTGCCAGCTCACCATCTCTTGAGAACGAGCAGTACTTC. This sequence joins TRBV18 and TRBJ2-7; D remains unclear. Trimming cost V 2 bases and J 5 bases, with 10 bases left between them. CDR3 length: 13 amino acids. Germline V gives CDR1 KGHSH, CDR2 LQKENI.

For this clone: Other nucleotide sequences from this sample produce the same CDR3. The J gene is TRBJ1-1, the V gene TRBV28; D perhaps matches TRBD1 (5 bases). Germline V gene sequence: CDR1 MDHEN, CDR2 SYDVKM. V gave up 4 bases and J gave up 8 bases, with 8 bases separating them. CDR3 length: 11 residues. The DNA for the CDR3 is TGTGCCAGCAGTTCGCGGGGGGAAGCTTTCTTT. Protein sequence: CASSSRGEAFF.

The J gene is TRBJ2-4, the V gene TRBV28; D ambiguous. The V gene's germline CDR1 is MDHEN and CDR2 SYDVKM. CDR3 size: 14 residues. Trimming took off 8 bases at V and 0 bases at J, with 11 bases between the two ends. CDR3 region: CASGPDLAKNIQYF. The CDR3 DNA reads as TGTGCCAGCGGTCCAGATCTAGCCAAAAACATTCAGTACTTC.

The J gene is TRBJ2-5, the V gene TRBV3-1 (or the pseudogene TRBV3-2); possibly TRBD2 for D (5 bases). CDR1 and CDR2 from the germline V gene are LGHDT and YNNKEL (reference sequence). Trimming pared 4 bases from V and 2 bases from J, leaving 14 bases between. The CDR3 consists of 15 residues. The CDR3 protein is CASSRPRRGQETQYF. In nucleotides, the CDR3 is TGTGCCAGCAGCCGGCCGCGTCGGGGACAAGAGACCCAGTACTTC.

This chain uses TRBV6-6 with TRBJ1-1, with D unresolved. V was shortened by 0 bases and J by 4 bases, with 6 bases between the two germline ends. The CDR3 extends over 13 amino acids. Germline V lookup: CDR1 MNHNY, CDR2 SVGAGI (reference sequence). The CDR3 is CASSYSGGTEAFF. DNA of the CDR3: TGTGCCAGCAGTTACTCTGGCGGCACTGAAGCTTTCTTT.

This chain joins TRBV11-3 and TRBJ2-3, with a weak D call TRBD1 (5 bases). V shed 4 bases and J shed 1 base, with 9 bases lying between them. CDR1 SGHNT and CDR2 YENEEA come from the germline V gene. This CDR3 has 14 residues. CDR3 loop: CASSWLTGTDTQYF. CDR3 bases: TGTGCCAGCAGCTGGCTGACAGGCACAGATACGCAGTATTTT.